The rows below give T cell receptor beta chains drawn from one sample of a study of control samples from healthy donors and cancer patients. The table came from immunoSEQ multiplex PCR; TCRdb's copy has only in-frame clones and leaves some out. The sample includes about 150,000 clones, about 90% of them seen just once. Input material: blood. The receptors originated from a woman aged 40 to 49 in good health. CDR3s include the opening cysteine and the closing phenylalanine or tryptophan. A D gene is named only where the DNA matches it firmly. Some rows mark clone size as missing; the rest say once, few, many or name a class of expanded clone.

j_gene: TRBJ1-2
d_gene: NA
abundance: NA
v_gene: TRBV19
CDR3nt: TGTGCCACTAAGAGGACGCTCGAGGGCTATGGCTACACCTTC
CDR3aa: CATKRTLEGYGYTF

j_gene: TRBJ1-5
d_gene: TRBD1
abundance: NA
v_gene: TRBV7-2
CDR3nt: TGTGCCAGCAGCTTAGGTGGGGGACAGAATCAGCCCCAGCATTTT
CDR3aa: CASSLGGGQNQPQHF

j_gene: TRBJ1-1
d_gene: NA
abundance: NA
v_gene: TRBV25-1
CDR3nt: TGTGCCAGCAAAGGGGTGAACACTGAAGCTTTCTTT
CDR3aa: CASKGVNTEAFF

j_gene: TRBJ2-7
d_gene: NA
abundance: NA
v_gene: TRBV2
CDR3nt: TGTGCCAGCGGGTCCCAGCCCAACCTCGAGCAGTACTTC
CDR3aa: CASGSQPNLEQYF

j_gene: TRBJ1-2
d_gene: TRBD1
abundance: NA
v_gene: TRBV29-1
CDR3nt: TGCAGCGTATCAAACAGGGGGAACTATGGCTACACCTTC
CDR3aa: CSVSNRGNYGYTF

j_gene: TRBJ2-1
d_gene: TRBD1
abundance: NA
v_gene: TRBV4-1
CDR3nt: TGCGCCAGCAGCCAGGCACCGGGACAGGGATTTTACAATGAGCAGTTCTTC
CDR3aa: CASSQAPGQGFYNEQFF

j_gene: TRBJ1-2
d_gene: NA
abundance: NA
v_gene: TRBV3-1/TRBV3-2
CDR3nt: TGTGCCAGCAGCCAAGAGTTGAAGACCTATGGCTACACCTTC
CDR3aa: CASSQELKTYGYTF

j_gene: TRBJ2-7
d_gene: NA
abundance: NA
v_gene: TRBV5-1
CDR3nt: TGCGCCAGCAGCTCCCTCCCCGGCGGGGCATACGAGCAGTACTTC
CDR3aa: CASSSLPGGAYEQYF

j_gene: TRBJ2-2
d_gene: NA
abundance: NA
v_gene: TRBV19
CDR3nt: TGTGCCAGTAGAGGAGGGACAGCGGGGACCGGGGAGCTGTTTTTT
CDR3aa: CASRGGTAGTGELFF

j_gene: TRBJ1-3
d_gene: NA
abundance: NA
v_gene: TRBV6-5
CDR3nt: TGTGCCAGCAGCCCGGGGTCCTCTGGAAACACCATATATTTT
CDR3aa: CASSPGSSGNTIYF

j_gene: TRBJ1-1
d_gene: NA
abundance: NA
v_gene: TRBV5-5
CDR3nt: TGTGCCAGCAGCTTGGGGGTTGAAGCTTTCTTT
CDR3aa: CASSLGVEAFF

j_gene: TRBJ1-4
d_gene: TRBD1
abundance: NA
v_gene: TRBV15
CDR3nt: TGTGCCACCAGCGGTGACAGGGTGACTAATGAAAAACTGTTTTTT
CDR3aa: CATSGDRVTNEKLFF

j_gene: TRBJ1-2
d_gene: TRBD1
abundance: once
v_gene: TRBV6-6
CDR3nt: TGTGCCAGCAGTAGCCGGGGACAGGGCAGGTATGGCTACACCTTC
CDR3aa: CASSSRGQGRYGYTF

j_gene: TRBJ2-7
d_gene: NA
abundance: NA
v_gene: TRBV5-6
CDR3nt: TGTGCCAGCAGCTTGGTTGGACCTTTTGGGGACGAGCAGTACTTC
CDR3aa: CASSLVGPFGDEQYF

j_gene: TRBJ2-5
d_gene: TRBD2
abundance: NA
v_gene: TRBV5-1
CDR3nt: TGCGCCAGCAGCTCCGGGACTAGCGGGGTCCGACTCCAAGAGACCCAGTACTTC
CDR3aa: CASSSGTSGVRLQETQYF

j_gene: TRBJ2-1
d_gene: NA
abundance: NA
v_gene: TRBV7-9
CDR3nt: TGTGCCAGCAGCTTGGGGAATAACTACCGCTACAATGAGCAGTTCTTC
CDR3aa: CASSLGNNYRYNEQFF

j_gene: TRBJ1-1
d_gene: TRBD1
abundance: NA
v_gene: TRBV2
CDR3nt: TGTGCCAGCGATCAGGGGGCGGACACTGAAGCTTTCTTT
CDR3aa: CASDQGADTEAFF

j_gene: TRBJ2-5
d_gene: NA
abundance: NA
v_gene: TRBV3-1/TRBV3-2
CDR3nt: TGTGCCAGCAGCCAAGCTTTGCAAGTAGAGACCCAGTACTTC
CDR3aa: CASSQALQVETQYF

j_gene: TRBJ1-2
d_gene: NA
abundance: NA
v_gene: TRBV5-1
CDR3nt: TGCGCCAGCAGCTTGGATGGGGACTATGGCTACACCTTC
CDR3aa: CASSLDGDYGYTF

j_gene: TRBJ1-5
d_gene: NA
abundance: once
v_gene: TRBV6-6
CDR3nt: TGTGCCAGCAGGGGACCAAATAATCAGCCCCAGCATTTT
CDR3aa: CASRGPNNQPQHF

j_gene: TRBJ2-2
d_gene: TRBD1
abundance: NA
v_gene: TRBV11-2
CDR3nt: TGTGCCAGCAGCTTAGAAGGACAGGGGGGCACCGGGGAGCTGTTTTTT
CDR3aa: CASSLEGQGGTGELFF

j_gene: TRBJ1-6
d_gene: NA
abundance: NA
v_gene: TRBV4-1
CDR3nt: TGCGCCAGCAGCCAAGATTTAAGACACCAGATATCCCTCCACTTT
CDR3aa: CASSQDLRHQISLHF

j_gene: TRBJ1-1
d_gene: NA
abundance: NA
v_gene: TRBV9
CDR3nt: TGTGCCAGCAGCGCCCAGATAGAGATGAACACTGAAGCTTTCTTT
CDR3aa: CASSAQIEMNTEAFF

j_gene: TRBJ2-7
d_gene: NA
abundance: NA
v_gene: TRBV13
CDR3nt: TGTGCCAGCAGCTCAAGTAGGTTTGCTACATCCTACGAGCAGTACTTC
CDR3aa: CASSSSRFATSYEQYF

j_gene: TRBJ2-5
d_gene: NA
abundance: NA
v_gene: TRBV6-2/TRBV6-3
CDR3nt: TGTGCCAGCAGTTATACCGGGGAGACCCAGTACTTC
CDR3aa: CASSYTGETQYF

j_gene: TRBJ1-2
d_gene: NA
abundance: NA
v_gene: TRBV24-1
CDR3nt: TGTGCCACCAGTGATTCGAGGACGGGAGGCTACACCTTC
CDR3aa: CATSDSRTGGYTF

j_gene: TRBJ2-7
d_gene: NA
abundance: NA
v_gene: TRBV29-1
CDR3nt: TGCAGCGCCCGGGGACGGACCACCTACGAGCAGTACTTC
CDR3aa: CSARGRTTYEQYF

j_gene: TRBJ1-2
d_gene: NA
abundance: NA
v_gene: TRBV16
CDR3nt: TGTGCCAGCAGCCAAAAGACAGGAGGCTATGGCTACACCTTC
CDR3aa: CASSQKTGGYGYTF

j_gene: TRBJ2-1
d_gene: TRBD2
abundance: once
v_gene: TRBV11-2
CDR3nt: TGTGCCAGCACTTGGGGGGGGTTCTACAATGAGCAGTTCTTC
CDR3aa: CASTWGGFYNEQFF

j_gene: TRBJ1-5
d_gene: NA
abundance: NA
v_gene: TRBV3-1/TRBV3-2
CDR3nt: TGTGCCAGCAGCCAAGATCCCGCAGGCAATCAGCCCCAGCATTTT
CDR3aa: CASSQDPAGNQPQHF

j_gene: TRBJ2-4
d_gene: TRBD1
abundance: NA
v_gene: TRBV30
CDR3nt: TGTGCCTGGAGTGTGAAACGGGACAGGGGTCGGGGGGCGGCCAAAAACATTCAGTACTTC
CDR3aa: CAWSVKRDRGRGAAKNIQYF

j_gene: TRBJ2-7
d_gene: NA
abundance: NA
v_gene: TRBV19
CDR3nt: TGTGCCAGTAGTATAGAACCGACCTACGAGCAGTACTTC
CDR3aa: CASSIEPTYEQYF

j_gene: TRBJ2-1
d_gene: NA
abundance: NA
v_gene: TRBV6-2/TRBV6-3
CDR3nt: TGTGCCAGCAGTTACGGGCAGTCTCGCTACAATGAGCAGTTCTTC
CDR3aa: CASSYGQSRYNEQFF

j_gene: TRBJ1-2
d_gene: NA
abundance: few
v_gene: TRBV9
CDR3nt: TGTGCCAGCAGCGTCAGCCGGGACGGAGACGAGGGCTACACCTTC
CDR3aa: CASSVSRDGDEGYTF

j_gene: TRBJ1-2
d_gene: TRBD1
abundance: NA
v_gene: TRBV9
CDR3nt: TGTGCCAGCAGCGGGCCGGGACAGGGCCACTATGGCTACACCTTC
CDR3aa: CASSGPGQGHYGYTF

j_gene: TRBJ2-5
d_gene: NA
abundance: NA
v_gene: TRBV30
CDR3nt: TGTGCCTGGCAAGAGACCCAGTACTTC
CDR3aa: CAWQETQYF

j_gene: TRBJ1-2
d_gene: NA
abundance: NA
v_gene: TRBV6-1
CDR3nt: TGTGCCAGCAGTGAGGGTTTGGTAGGGGATGGCTACACCTTC
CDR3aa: CASSEGLVGDGYTF

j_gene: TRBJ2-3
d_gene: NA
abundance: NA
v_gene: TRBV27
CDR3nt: TGTGCCAGCGCCGCGGGGGCCGCAGATACGCAGTATTTT
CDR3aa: CASAAGAADTQYF

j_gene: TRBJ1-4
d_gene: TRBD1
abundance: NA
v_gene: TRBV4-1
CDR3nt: TGCGCCAGCAGCCAGATACAGGGGGTTAATGAAAAACTGTTTTTT
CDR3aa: CASSQIQGVNEKLFF

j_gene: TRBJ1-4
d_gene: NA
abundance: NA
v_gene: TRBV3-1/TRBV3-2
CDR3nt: TGTGCCAGCAGCCAAGATTGGGGGGCAGCTAATGAAAAACTGTTTTTT
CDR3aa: CASSQDWGAANEKLFF

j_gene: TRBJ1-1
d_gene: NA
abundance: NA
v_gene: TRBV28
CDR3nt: TGTGCCAGCAGTTTCCCCCTAGTCACTGAAGCTTTCTTT
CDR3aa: CASSFPLVTEAFF

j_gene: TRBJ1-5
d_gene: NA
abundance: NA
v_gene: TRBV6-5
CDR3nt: TGTGCCAGCAGCCCCAATAGCAATCAGCCCCAGCATTTT
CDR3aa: CASSPNSNQPQHF

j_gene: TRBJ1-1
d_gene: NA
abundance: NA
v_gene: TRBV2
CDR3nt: TGTGCCAGCAGAAGAGTGTCTGAAGCTTTCTTT
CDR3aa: CASRRVSEAFF

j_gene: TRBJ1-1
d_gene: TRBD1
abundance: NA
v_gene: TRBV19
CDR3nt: TGTGCCAGTAGTTTGAATGTGGCAGGGGGCTTGGGAACTGAAGCTTTCTTT
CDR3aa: CASSLNVAGGLGTEAFF

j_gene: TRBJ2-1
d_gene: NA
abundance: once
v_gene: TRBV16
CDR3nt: TGTGCCAGCAGCCAATCCTCAGGCTCCTACAATGAGCAGTTCTTC
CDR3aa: CASSQSSGSYNEQFF

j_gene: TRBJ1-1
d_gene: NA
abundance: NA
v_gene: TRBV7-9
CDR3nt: TGTGCCAGCAGCTTAAAGGGGGTGAACACTGAAGCTTTCTTT
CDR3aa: CASSLKGVNTEAFF